The 29 T cell receptor beta chains presented below share a single source sample, sequenced in a study of T cell repertoires in cytomegalovirus infection. Their cognate antigens are unknown. TCRdb reprocessed the reads via MiXCR and lists one record per CDR3 protein. The sample includes about half a million distinct CDR3 sequences, about 33% of them seen just once. The material sequenced was cultured PBMCs, taken from culture after CMV antigen stimulation. The receptors originated from a human donor in good health (CMV status not recorded). Some clones in this sample may be carry-over from other donors' samples.

This rearrangement joins TRBV7-2 to TRBJ2-5; TRBD2 aligns across 10 bases. V was pared by 1 base and J by 5 bases, with 4 bases of the junction left unmatched. CDR1 is SGHTA and CDR2 is FQGNSA in the germline V gene. The CDR3 sequence is 15 residues long. The CDR3 DNA reads TGTGCCAGCAGCTTAGATAGCGGGAGGTTGGAGACCCAGTACTTC. Encoded protein: CASSLDSGRLETQYF.

The chain has TRBV27 and TRBJ1-2; TRBD1 might be the D (5 bases). The CDR3 length is 14 residues. The germline V and J ends were trimmed by 3 bases and 8 bases, with 16 bases remaining between them. Germline V gene lookup returns CDR1 MNHEY and CDR2 SMNVEV (reference sequence). CDR3 nucleotide sequence: TGTGCCAGCAGTTTTTTAGGGGAAGTTGGAGGCTACACCTTC. The encoded protein is CASSFLGEVGGYTF.

In its sample, this clonotype was seen many times. In DNA, the CDR3 is TGTGCCAGTAGTATTTTACAGGGGCGCGATGGCTACACCTTC. Its protein product is CASSILQGRDGYTF. V usage is TRBV19 and J usage is TRBJ1-2, with TRBD1 matching 7 bases. This CDR3 is 14 amino acids long. The V gene's germline CDR1 is LNHDA and CDR2 SQIVND (reference sequence). V gave up 3 bases and J gave up 6 bases; unmatched junction bases: 7.

The CDR3 region has the DNA TGTGCCAGCAGTACTGACAGATACAACAGGCACACCTTC. Protein product: CASSTDRYNRHTF. V gene TRBV6-2 or TRBV6-3 combines with J gene TRBJ1-2, with D perhaps TRBD1 (5 bases). CDR1 is MNHEY and CDR2 is SVGEGT in the germline V gene. The V end lost 5 bases, the J end lost 12 bases, and 19 bases lay between the germline ends. This CDR3 spans 13 amino acids.

This clonotype was counted between two and nine times. The J gene is TRBJ1-2, the V gene TRBV12-3 or TRBV12-4, with D unresolved. The CDR3 length is 15 residues. V lost 5 bases and J 2 bases, leaving 15 bases between the germline ends. CDR3 region: CASSQLGGGNYGYTF. The CDR3 DNA reads TGTGCCAGCAGTCAATTAGGCGGCGGGAACTATGGCTACACCTTC.

Only a few counts were recorded for this clonotype. The chain links TRBV7-2 to TRBJ2-6, with D uncertain. Germline CDR1 is SGHTA and CDR2 is FQGNSA. Trimming cost V 4 bases and J 0 bases, with 10 bases left between them. The CDR3 loop spans 16 amino acids. Written as DNA, the CDR3 is TGTGCCAGCAGCTCCGCAATAAACTCTGGGGCCAACGTCCTGACTTTC. The encoded protein is CASSSAINSGANVLTF.

V is TRBV6-2 or TRBV6-3 and J is TRBJ2-3; D could derive from TRBD1 or TRBD2 (5 bases each). The V gene lost 2 bases and the J gene lost 6 bases, with 15 bases spanning the gap. CDR3 length: 15 residues. The germline V gene encodes CDR1 MNHEY and CDR2 SVGEGT. CDR3 sequence reads: CASSYDGTPPDTQYF. The DNA of the CDR3 is TGTGCCAGCAGTTACGATGGGACCCCACCGGATACGCAGTATTTT.

The chain has TRBV11-2 and TRBJ2-2; possibly TRBD1 or TRBD2 for D (5 bases each). The CDR3 sequence is 21 residues long. Looked up from germline, CDR1 is SGHAT and CDR2 is FQNNGV. V lost 1 base to trimming and J lost 4 bases, with 28 bases between them. CDR3 loop: CASSLVNRGPGGVGGTGELFF. The CDR3 nucleotides are TGTGCCAGCAGCTTAGTGAACCGGGGACCGGGCGGAGTCGGTGGCACCGGGGAGCTGTTTTTT.

In DNA, the CDR3 is TGTGCCACCAGTGACGCCCAGGGACTAGCGGGCTCCAATGAGCAGTTCTTC. Its protein is CATSDAQGLAGSNEQFF. The chain links TRBV24-1 to TRBJ2-1, with TRBD2 matching over 12 bases. Losses at the gene ends were 4 bases for V and 6 bases for J; bases not matched to a gene: 9. Germline V CDR1 and CDR2: KGHDR, SFDVKD. The CDR3 totals 17 residues.

This clonotype was counted a few times. The J gene is TRBJ2-1, the V gene TRBV7-9; 10 bases line up with TRBD2. The V segment lost 5 bases and the J segment 2 bases; nucleotides outside the gene matches: 9. Germline CDR1 SEHNR, CDR2 FQNEAQ (reference sequence). The CDR3 sequence is 17 residues long. The CDR3 region has the DNA TGTGCCAGCAGCATAATAGAGCGGGAGGGGCCCTACAATGAGCAGTTCTTC. It specifies CASSIIEREGPYNEQFF.

There are many counts of this clonotype. The chain uses TRBV7-8 and TRBJ2-1; 7 bases match TRBD2. J gave up 5 bases and V 2 bases, and 9 bases lay outside the gene matches. The germline V gene has CDR1 SGHVS and CDR2 FQNEAQ. The CDR3 has 16 residues. This CDR3 is CASSLRGGSIDNEQFF. CDR3 coding DNA: TGTGCCAGCAGCTTAAGGGGCGGGAGTATTGACAATGAGCAGTTCTTC.

The chain recombines TRBV28 with TRBJ1-5; D remains ambiguous. This CDR3 contains 14 residues. The V gene lost 5 bases and the J gene lost 7 bases, with 15 bases spanning the gap. Germline V CDR1 and CDR2: MDHEN, SYDVKM. CDR3 sequence reads: CASSPLEPGQPQHF. CDR3 nucleotides: TGTGCCAGCAGTCCTTTGGAGCCGGGCCAGCCCCAGCATTTT.

This chain connects TRBV6-2 or TRBV6-3 to TRBJ2-7, with D possibly matching TRBD1 (6 bases). With 2 bases removed from V and 3 bases from J, the gap between germline ends came to 14 bases. Germline V gene data show CDR1 as MNHEY and CDR2 as SVGEGT. The CDR3 runs 15 residues. The CDR3: CASSYSSGTHYEQYF. The CDR3 nucleotides read TGTGCCAGCAGTTACAGCTCCGGGACACACTACGAGCAGTACTTC.

This clonotype was observed at least ten times. The chain's CDR3 is CASSSARQGRQPQHF. Written as DNA, the CDR3 is TGTGCCAGCAGCTCAGCACGACAGGGAAGACAGCCCCAGCATTTT. The V call is TRBV7-8, the J call TRBJ1-5; 7 bases are shared with TRBD1. The CDR3 has 15 amino acids. With V trimmed by 4 bases and J by 7 bases, 10 bases remained unmatched. Germline V gene data show CDR1 as SGHVS and CDR2 as FQNEAQ.

In this sample, this clonotype turned up a few times. This chain links TRBV10-1 with TRBJ2-3; the match to TRBD1 covers 7 bases. Trimming cost V 3 bases and J 2 bases; bases outside gene matches: 5. This CDR3 is 15 amino acids long. The germline CDR1 and CDR2 sequences are WNHNN and SYGVQD (reference sequence). CDR3 sequence (DNA): TGCGCCAGCAGTGATCCGGGACAGAACACAGATACGCAGTATTTT. It translates to CASSDPGQNTDTQYF.

In its sample, this clonotype was seen a few times. The V and J genes are TRBV19 and TRBJ2-1, with TRBD1 matching 10 bases. The CDR3 totals 15 residues. CDR1 is LNHDA and CDR2 is SQIVND in the germline V gene (reference sequence). The trim removed 7 bases at V and 4 bases at J, leaving 7 bases unmatched. CDR3: CASTSGTGEYNEQFF. CDR3 DNA sequence: TGTGCCAGTACCTCGGGGACAGGGGAATACAATGAGCAGTTCTTC.

The chain is built from TRBV27 and TRBJ2-2; TRBD2 agrees at 11 bases. There are 17 residues in the CDR3. The germline gives CDR1 MNHEY, CDR2 SMNVEV (reference sequence). V shed 3 bases, J shed 5 bases, and the junction held 8 bases outside the gene matches. The CDR3 DNA follows: TGTGCCAGCAGTTTTTTACTAGCGGGAGTCGGTACCGGGGAGCTGTTTTTT. It encodes CASSFLLAGVGTGELFF.

At least ten counts were recorded for this clonotype. CDR3: CASIPLSYEQYV. DNA for the CDR3: TGTGCCAGCATACCACTCTCCTACGAGCAGTACGTC. The genes are TRBV7-2 and TRBJ2-7; D gene unclear. CDR1 SGHTA and CDR2 FQGNSA come from the germline V gene. The CDR3 extends over 12 amino acids. V shed 7 bases and J shed 0 bases, with 7 bases lying between them.

The rearrangement uses TRBV6-2 or TRBV6-3 and TRBJ2-1; D possibly uses TRBD1 or TRBD2 (7 bases each). V was clipped by 5 bases and J by 7 bases, with 18 bases between them. This CDR3 is 15 amino acids long. Germline CDR1 and CDR2: MNHEY and SVGEGT. CDR3 loop: CASSRGEGAWNEQFF. In nucleotides, the CDR3 is TGTGCCAGCAGTAGAGGGGAGGGGGCATGGAATGAGCAGTTCTTC.

The rearrangement links TRBV4-2 to TRBJ1-1; D is undetermined. The germline V gene encodes CDR1 LGHNA and CDR2 YNFKEQ. With 0 bases removed from V and 4 bases from J, the gap between germline ends came to 9 bases. CDR3 length: 14 residues. The CDR3: CASSQEWGGTEAFF. In nucleotides, the CDR3 is TGTGCCAGCAGCCAAGAATGGGGAGGCACTGAAGCTTTCTTT.

This clonotype was recorded a few times. This sequence joins TRBV6-2 or TRBV6-3 and TRBJ2-7, with TRBD1 identical over 7 bases. CDR1 and CDR2 from the germline V gene are MNHEY and SVGEGT. The CDR3 is 13 residues long. With V trimmed by 6 bases and J by 3 bases, 5 bases remained unmatched. The CDR3: CASRKGQNYEQYF. CDR3 DNA sequence: TGTGCCAGCAGAAAGGGACAGAACTACGAGCAGTACTTC.

J is TRBJ1-5 and V is TRBV10-3; D may be TRBD1 (6 bases). Germline values: CDR1 ENHRY, CDR2 SYGVKD. The CDR3 has 15 residues. V lost 9 bases and J lost 2, with 17 bases in between. The CDR3 DNA sequence: TGTGCCATGGGGGGCGGTGGTACTGGCAATCAGCCCCAGCATTTT. Protein product: CAMGGGGTGNQPQHF.

The chain joins TRBV11-2 to TRBJ1-6; D unclear. V was cut by 3 bases and J by 5 bases, with 5 bases left in between. Germline CDR1 is SGHAT and CDR2 is FQNNGV. This CDR3 contains 13 residues. The CDR3 loop is CASSFTDNSPLHF. CDR3 DNA sequence: TGTGCCAGCAGCTTCACGGATAATTCACCCCTCCACTTT. The entire variable domain, with the rest obtained from reference TRBV11-2 and TRBJ1-6, is as follows: EAGVAQSPRYKIIEKRQSVAFWCNPISGHATLYWYQQILGQGPKLLIQFQNNGVVDDSQLPKDRFSAERLKGVDSTLKIQPAKLEDSAVYLCASSFTDNSPLHFGNGTRLTVT.

V is TRBV20-1 and J is TRBJ2-5; 13 bases fit TRBD2. The V gene's germline CDR1 is DFQATT and CDR2 SNEGSKA (reference sequence). The V and J ends lost 5 bases and 2 bases, in that order; junction bases with no gene match: 11. This CDR3 region has 17 residues. CDR3 residues: CSADPVGLAGPQETQYF. The CDR3 bases are TGCAGTGCTGATCCCGTGGGACTAGCGGGGCCACAAGAGACCCAGTACTTC.

DNA of the CDR3: TGTGCCAGCAGTCCCGGCGAGCGGGAGTACCACGAGCAGTACTTC. Translating it yields CASSPGEREYHEQYF. This sequence joins TRBV27 and TRBJ2-7, with TRBD2 matching 8 bases. The germline gives CDR1 MNHEY, CDR2 SMNVEV (reference sequence). J gave up 5 bases and V 5 bases, and 11 bases lay outside the gene matches. This CDR3 comprises 15 residues.

This clonotype was seen a handful of times. The chain recombines TRBV7-9 with TRBJ2-3, with unresolved D. V was shortened by 9 bases and J by 0 bases, with 22 bases between the two germline ends. The CDR3 has 17 amino acids. From germline, CDR1 is SEHNR and CDR2 FQNEAQ (reference sequence). The CDR3 protein is CASKVGSVSPSTDTQYF. CDR3 nucleotide sequence: TGTGCCAGTAAAGTAGGATCTGTATCCCCAAGCACAGATACGCAGTATTTT.

This chain uses TRBV2 with TRBJ2-2; TRBD2 aligns across 10 bases. CDR3 size: 18 residues. Germline CDR1 is SNHLY and CDR2 is FYNNEI. With 8 bases clipped from V and 0 bases from J, the junction kept 12 bases outside the gene matches. The CDR3 DNA is TGTGCCAGCCTTTTTGACTGGACTAGCGGACCGAACACCGGGGAGCTGTTTTTT. Protein: CASLFDWTSGPNTGELFF.

The J gene is TRBJ2-6, the V gene TRBV6-6; the D gene is possibly TRBD1 (5 bases). CDR1 and CDR2 from the germline V gene are MNHNY and SVGAGI (reference sequence). Trimming pared 8 bases from V and 0 bases from J, leaving 8 bases between. This CDR3 is built from 14 residues. The CDR3 nucleotides read TGTGCCAGCGGGGCCCACTCTGGGGCCAACGTCCTGACTTTC. This translates into CASGAHSGANVLTF.

This clonotype was seen repeatedly, ten times or more. J is TRBJ2-5 and V is TRBV7-2, with D uncertain. Germline assignment: CDR1 SGHTA and CDR2 FQGNSA. V was pared by 5 bases and J by 1 base, with 8 bases between. The CDR3 consists of 13 residues. The CDR3 DNA reads as TGTGCCAGCAGCCTTATAGGCCAAGAGACCCAGTACTTC. Translation: CASSLIGQETQYF. Combining the CDR3 with reference TRBV7-2 and TRBJ2-5 gives the whole variable domain GAGVSQSPSNKVTEKGKDVELRCDPISGHTALYWYRQSLGQGLEFLIYFQGNSAPDKSGLPSDRFSAERTGGSVSTLTIQRTQQEDSAVYLCASSLIGQETQYFGPGTRLLVL.